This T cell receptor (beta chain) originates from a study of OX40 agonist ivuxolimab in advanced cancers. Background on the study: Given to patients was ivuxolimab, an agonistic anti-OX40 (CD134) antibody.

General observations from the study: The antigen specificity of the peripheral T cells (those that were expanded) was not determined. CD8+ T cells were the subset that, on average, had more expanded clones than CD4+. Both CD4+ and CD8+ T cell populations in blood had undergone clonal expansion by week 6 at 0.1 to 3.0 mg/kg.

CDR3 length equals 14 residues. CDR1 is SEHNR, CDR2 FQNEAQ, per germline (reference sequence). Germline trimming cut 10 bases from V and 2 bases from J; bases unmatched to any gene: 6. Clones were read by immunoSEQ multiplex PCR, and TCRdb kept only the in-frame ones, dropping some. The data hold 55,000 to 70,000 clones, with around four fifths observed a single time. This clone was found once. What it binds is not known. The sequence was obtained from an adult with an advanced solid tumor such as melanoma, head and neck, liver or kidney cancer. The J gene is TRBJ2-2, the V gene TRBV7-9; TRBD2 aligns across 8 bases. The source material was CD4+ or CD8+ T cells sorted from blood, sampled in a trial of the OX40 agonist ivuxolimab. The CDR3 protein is CANRLAKNTGELFF. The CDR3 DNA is TGTGCCAACAGACTAGCGAAAAACACCGGGGAGCTGTTTTTT.